The 6 T cell receptor beta chains reported below all come from one sample, sequenced in a study of neurological immune-mediated disorders. TCRdb redid the calling of the 5' RACE reads with MiXCR, one entry per CDR3 protein. Here the sample spans tens of thousands of distinct CDR3 sequences, 4% being singletons. Sequencing used CD4+ T cells from blood. Receptors originate from a woman aged 40 to 50 in good health.

At least ten counts were recorded for this clonotype. This sequence joins TRBV6-5 and TRBJ2-7; 9 bases match TRBD1. Looked up from germline, CDR1 is MNHEY and CDR2 is SVGAGI. The CDR3 is 15 residues long. V lost 4 bases and J lost 3; bases outside the gene matches: 7. Here the CDR3 reads CASSSSGTGNYEQYF. The CDR3 DNA sequence: TGTGCCAGCAGTTCGTCAGGGACAGGGAACTACGAGCAGTACTTC.

The sample holds many counts of this clonotype. The chain is built from TRBV7-3 and TRBJ1-5, with unresolved D. The CDR3 covers 13 residues. The germline gives CDR1 SGHTA, CDR2 FQGTGA. V was cut by 6 bases and J by 5 bases, with 11 bases left in between. The CDR3 DNA sequence: TGTGCCAGCAGATCGGGAGGAGATCAGCCCCAGCATTTT. Protein sequence: CASRSGGDQPQHF.

At least ten counts were recorded for this clonotype. V usage is TRBV29-1 and J usage is TRBJ2-1; 8 positions match TRBD1. The CDR3 totals 13 residues. Germline loops: CDR1 SQVTM, CDR2 ANQGSEA. Trimming cost V 4 bases and J 7 bases; bases outside gene matches: 6. CDR3 region: CSVADRVGNEQFF. CDR3 nucleotide sequence: TGCAGCGTTGCGGACAGGGTAGGAAATGAGCAGTTCTTC.

This clonotype was observed many times. This chain links TRBV28 with TRBJ1-5; TRBD1 is a possible D gene (5 bases). V lost 5 bases and J 6 bases, leaving 17 bases between the germline ends. The CDR3 totals 15 residues. From germline, CDR1 is MDHEN and CDR2 SYDVKM. The DNA for the CDR3 is TGTGCCAGCAGTAAAGGAACAGGTCTTTTTCAGCCCCAGCATTTT. As protein: CASSKGTGLFQPQHF.

The table lists this clonotype with many counts. J is TRBJ2-7 and V is TRBV5-1, with 8 nucleotides matching TRBD2. CDR1 SGHRS and CDR2 YFSETQ come from the germline V gene. This CDR3 region has 15 residues. The J segment lost 2 bases and the V segment lost 0 bases, leaving 4 bases of the junction unmatched. The CDR3 is CASSLVAGGPYEQYF. CDR3 sequence (DNA): TGCGCCAGCAGCTTGGTGGCGGGAGGCCCCTACGAGCAGTACTTC.

This clonotype was counted ten times or more. V gene TRBV20-1 combines with J gene TRBJ1-2, with D uncertain. V was shortened by 5 bases and J by 2 bases, with 15 bases between the two germline ends. The CDR3 runs to 14 residues. CDR1 DFQATT and CDR2 SNEGSKA come from the germline V gene (reference sequence). The CDR3 nucleotides are TGCAGTGCTCCCTCCTCCGGGCGAAACTATGGCTACACCTTC. It translates to CSAPSSGRNYGYTF.